The source of this TCR beta chain is a study of spatial heterogeneity in lung cancer (dated by TCRdb to about 2019). At the level of the whole study: Donors were around 71 patients with early-stage, untreated non-small cell lung cancer from the lung TRACERx cohort. Follow-up PBMC samples were sequenced whenever available, with a median time to follow-up of around two years after resection. Beta-chain transcripts were consistently detected in greater numbers than alpha-chain transcripts, which likely reflects a higher abundance of beta-chain transcripts. In the raw uncorrected reads, each unique combination of TCR and UMI appeared more than ten times on average. The study quantitatively compared TCR alpha and beta repertoires across multiple tumor regions, matched nontumor lung and blood in non-small cell lung cancer. The study linked features of the TCR repertoire to counts of nonsynonymous mutations, which were determined by whole-exome sequencing of tumor tissue. At surgery, about 210 tumor regions, some 61 matched nontumor lung samples and 45 to 60 PBMC samples were TCR-sequenced for both alpha and beta chains.

This clonotype was counted only a few times. What antigen it recognizes has not been identified. It has no much larger one-base neighbor in the sample; base qualities were not kept. General conclusions and limits of the study: Only approximately 13 patients were included in the comparisons of baseline and follow-up blood repertoires. Ubiquitous expanded tumor TCRs showed up in blood more often at tumor resection than at routine follow-up. Additional single-cell paired TCR alpha and beta sequencing was considered necessary to confirm, at a functional level, the hypothesis that regional TCRs recognize regional mutations.

According to the study, the label for this sample's time point signals: blood at routine non-recurrence follow-up after resection. Without any cell sorting, TCR sequencing was performed on whole RNA extracted either from tumor and nontumor lung tissue or from cryopreserved PBMC samples. Patients were selected for TCR sequencing only if sufficient RNA was available from at least two tumor regions. The library was obtained by 5' RACE. Sequencing was carried out with a NextSeq 500. To allow correction of PCR and sequencing errors, the TCR library protocol tagged every TCR cDNA molecule with a unique molecular identifier. Per the authors' processing: TCR identification, UMI-based error correction and CDR3 extraction were performed with Decombinator tools. TCRs above a frequency of 2 per 1,000, corresponding to the top 1% of the tumor frequency distribution, were defined as expanded. Each repertoire was subsampled 100 times to 5,000 TCRs, after which Renyi diversity was computed with the R vegan package. To build CDR3 similarity networks, amino acid triplet string-kernel similarity was used, and CDR3s were connected when their pairwise similarity was above 0.82. Using fastp at Q25 and MiXCR, TCRdb reprocessed the public reads and kept productive beta chains. Under each unique CDR3 protein, matching rows form one entry showing the most common genes and DNA. The V and J calls were determined by TCRdb, not by the authors. The sample contains roughly 38,000 distinct CDR3 sequences, about 10% of them found a single time. 17% of the sample belongs to the ten largest clones.

V drops 10 bases and J drops 1 base, leaving 7 bases in between. Taken from cysteine to phenylalanine, the CDR3 has 11 residues. Only the CDR3 region is kept as DNA, spanning 33 bases read in frame from base 1. CDR1 MNHEY and CDR2 SMNVEV are derived from the germline V gene (reference sequence). This TCR was sampled from a female donor with early-stage non-small cell lung cancer. The material sequenced was PBMCs, taken at follow-up. This sequence uses TRBV27 and TRBJ1-1; no D gene is confidently identified. For the CDR3, the sequence is CATNWNTEAFF. At the DNA level, the sequence is TGTGCCACAAACTGGAACACTGAAGCTTTCTTT.